This record looks at one TCR beta chain sequence and its context. The antigen is not known. V lost 10 bases and J lost 4, with 20 bases in between. The germline V gene encodes CDR1 MNHEY and CDR2 SVGAGI. The CDR3 loop spans 16 amino acids. TCRdb processed the reads anew with MiXCR; each CDR3 protein has one entry. The profile covers roughly 640,000 distinct CDR3 sequences, with more than 20% appearing a single time and 6.5% to 10% taken by the ten largest. This sample is part of a study of T cell repertoires in cytomegalovirus infection. Overall study context: Public TCR beta signatures indicated both CMV infection and matching HLA type.

Study results and caveats: Ex vivo responses were dominated by HLA-C-restricted CMV-specific TCR beta clonotypes. Totalled public TCR beta family frequency picked out people who carried CMV plus the relevant HLA.

This rearrangement joins TRBV6-5 to TRBJ2-6; D is perhaps TRBD1 (6 bases). This TCR derives from a human donor in good health (CMV status not recorded). Some clones in this sample may be carry-over from other donors' samples. Sequenced input: CD8+ T cells from PBMCs. This CDR3 reads CATQGQGSGGANVLTF. The DNA for the CDR3 is TGTGCCACCCAGGGGCAGGGGTCGGGAGGGGCCAACGTCCTGACTTTC.